Reported below is one T cell receptor beta chain. The entry originates in a study of blood T cell repertoires in COVID-19. For the study at large: Donors in the United States, Italy and Spain gave samples during acute or convalescent COVID-19. Sources were T cells, B-cell-depleted T cells, or PBMCs; the material itself was cDNA or gDNA.

CDR3 size: 16 residues. V was cut by 0 bases and J by 0 bases, with 11 bases left in between. From germline, CDR1 is WNHNN and CDR2 SYGVQD (reference sequence). As originally analysed: Reference gene primer amplification yielded estimated nucleated cell counts. Clones were read by immunoSEQ multiplex PCR, and TCRdb kept only the in-frame ones, dropping some. The V and J calls and clone size are taken from that table; D and trimming were inferred from the DNA. Of over 150,000 clones listed, around four fifths are singletons. This clonotype was sampled from an elderly woman with COVID-19, enrolled during active disease. The rearrangement uses TRBV10-1 and TRBJ1-1; perhaps TRBD1 as D (5 bases). The sequencing sample was made of peripheral blood. CDR3 amino acids: CASSESSGRMNTEAFF. CDR3 sequence (DNA): TGCGCCAGCAGTGAGTCGTCAGGGCGTATGAACACTGAAGCTTTCTTT.